A single sample is the source of the 27 T cell receptor beta chains below, sequenced in a study of cytomegalovirus exposure and HLA in healthy donors. Amplification used 60 Vbeta primers and 13 Jbeta primers. TCRdb keeps only in-frame clones here, not all; method: immunoSEQ multiplex PCR. Of fewer than 120,000 clones in the sample, about 73% were seen once. Sample: PBMCs. The receptors stem from a woman aged 30 to 39 in good health and CMV-seronegative.

The CDR3, as DNA: TGTGCCTGGAGCCTCTCCCCGCGTCCGGAGCTGTTTTTT. Translation: CAWSLSPRPELFF. The rearrangement joins TRBV30 to TRBJ2-2; D unclear. Trimming took off 3 bases at V and 10 bases at J, with 15 bases between the two ends. CDR1 and CDR2 (germline): GTSNPN, SVGIG (reference sequence). The CDR3 is made up of 13 amino acids.

This clone was detected a few times. The rearrangement links TRBV7-2 to TRBJ2-7; D remains ambiguous. Germline CDR1 reads SGHTA; CDR2 reads FQGNSA. Trimming took 2 bases from V and 4 from J, leaving 9 bases between them. The CDR3 covers 13 residues. CDR3 loop: CASSLTVQYEQYF. The CDR3 DNA reads as TGTGCCAGCAGCTTAACAGTACAGTACGAGCAGTACTTC. The variable domain in full, with the rest retrieved from reference TRBV7-2 and TRBJ2-7, is GAGVSQSPSNKVTEKGKDVELRCDPISGHTALYWYRQSLGQGLEFLIYFQGNSAPDKSGLPSDRFSAERTGGSVSTLTIQRTQQEDSAVYLCASSLTVQYEQYFGPGTRLTVT.

This chain joins TRBV7-2 and TRBJ1-5, with D tentatively TRBD1 (5 bases). V shed 5 bases and J shed 5 bases, with 13 bases lying between them. The germline V gene encodes CDR1 SGHTA and CDR2 FQGNSA. This CDR3 has 14 residues. The CDR3 coding sequence is TGTGCCAGCAGCATAGACAGAAACTATCAGCCCCAGCATTTT. Amino acid sequence: CASSIDRNYQPQHF.

Here the CDR3 DNA reads TGTGCCAGCAGTGACTCGCCTAGCGGGAGAACGAATGAGCAGTTCTTC. Amino acid sequence: CASSDSPSGRTNEQFF. V gene TRBV6-4 combines with J gene TRBJ2-1, with 10 positions matching TRBD2. Losses at the gene ends were 0 bases for V and 7 bases for J; bases not matched to a gene: 6. Germline CDR1 MRHNA, CDR2 SNTAGT. The CDR3 sequence is 16 residues long.

This clone was recorded only once. The chain employs TRBV4-3 and TRBJ2-4; 8 nucleotides agree with TRBD1. CDR1 is LGHNA, CDR2 YSLEER, per germline. V gave up 4 bases and J gave up 6 bases; unmatched junction bases: 11. The CDR3 contains 16 residues. CDR3 bases: TGCGCCAGCAGCCCGCAAGAAAGGACAGGGCGAAACATTCAGTACTTC. Translated: CASSPQERTGRNIQYF.

The chain is built from TRBV10-3 and TRBJ2-7; tentative D call: TRBD2 (5 bases). This CDR3 is built from 16 residues. The germline CDR1 and CDR2 sequences are ENHRY and SYGVKD. V was pared by 0 bases and J by 1 base, with 13 bases between. The CDR3 sequence is CAISESGDNWSYEQYF. In nucleotides, the CDR3 is TGTGCCATCAGTGAGTCGGGAGACAACTGGTCCTACGAGCAGTACTTC.

This chain uses TRBV28 with TRBJ1-1, with D possibly matching TRBD1 (5 bases). V was shortened by 6 bases and J by 6 bases, with 26 bases between the two germline ends. In germline, CDR1 is MDHEN, CDR2 SYDVKM. CDR3 length equals 17 residues. The CDR3 loop is CASRRSRTRKLGPEAFF. The CDR3 coding sequence is TGTGCCAGCAGACGTTCCCGGACAAGGAAACTTGGCCCTGAAGCTTTCTTT.

The rearrangement joins TRBV7-9 to TRBJ1-5; 9 nucleotides agree with TRBD1. The CDR3 is made up of 15 amino acids. Germline values: CDR1 SEHNR, CDR2 FQNEAQ (reference sequence). J gave up 11 bases and V 1 base, and 9 bases lay outside the gene matches. CDR3 sequence (DNA): TGTGCCAGCAGCTTAGGGGACAGGGATCTTCTGGCCCAGCATTTT. This gives the protein CASSLGDRDLLAQHF.

The rearrangement uses TRBV5-1 and TRBJ2-7; 10 nucleotides match TRBD2. The trim removed 2 bases at V and 3 bases at J, leaving 2 bases unmatched. CDR1 SGHRS and CDR2 YFSETQ come from the germline V gene. The CDR3 extends over 14 amino acids. The CDR3 nucleotides are TGCGCCAGCAGCTTCGGGACTAGCGTCTACGAGCAGTACTTC. Protein sequence: CASSFGTSVYEQYF.

The genes are TRBV29-1 and TRBJ2-3; no clear D. Germline V lookup: CDR1 SQVTM, CDR2 ANQGSEA. The CDR3 consists of 13 residues. With 5 bases removed from V and 1 base from J, the gap between germline ends came to 10 bases. CDR3 in DNA: TGCAGCGTTCCGAGGCTGGGCACAGATACGCAGTATTTT. Translating gives CSVPRLGTDTQYF.

The sample holds a few counts of this clone. The chain uses TRBV19 and TRBJ1-5; D remains unclear. This CDR3 has 14 amino acids. V dropped 3 bases and J dropped 6 bases, with 12 bases sitting between them. Germline CDR1 and CDR2: LNHDA and SQIVND (reference sequence). This chain's CDR3 is CASSMEGTRQPQHF. The CDR3 DNA reads TGTGCCAGTAGTATGGAGGGCACTCGTCAGCCCCAGCATTTT.

DNA of the CDR3: TGTGCCAGCAGTGATATTCGGTTTGGTGGTAATCAGCCCCAGCATTTT. Its protein is CASSDIRFGGNQPQHF. The chain recombines TRBV6-1 with TRBJ1-5; D gene unclear. V dropped 3 bases and J dropped 4 bases, with 16 bases sitting between them. This CDR3 region has 16 residues. Per germline, CDR1 MNHNS and CDR2 SASEGT.

The rearrangement joins TRBV7-2 to TRBJ1-6; D might be TRBD1 (6 bases). V was clipped by 2 bases and J by 10 bases, with 15 bases between them. The CDR3 totals 15 residues. The germline V gene encodes CDR1 SGHTA and CDR2 FQGNSA. The CDR3 loop reads CASSLSPGQGSPLHF. The DNA for the CDR3 is TGTGCCAGCAGCTTATCCCCGGGCCAGGGGTCACCCCTCCACTTT.

The chain recombines TRBV6-5 with TRBJ2-1; a possible D gene is TRBD2 (6 bases). In germline, CDR1 is MNHEY, CDR2 SVGAGI. The V gene lost 5 bases and the J gene lost 7 bases, with 15 bases spanning the gap. The CDR3 runs 14 residues. In DNA, the CDR3 is TGTGCCAGCAGTCAGCCCGGGGGAAGTAATGAGCAGTTCTTC. Its translation: CASSQPGGSNEQFF.

This clone was seen only once. The chain joins TRBV20-1 to TRBJ2-7, with D hard to call. Deletions cut 6 bases from V and 8 bases from J, with 14 bases between. Looked up from germline, CDR1 is DFQATT and CDR2 is SNEGSKA (reference sequence). CDR3 size: 11 residues. For the CDR3, the DNA is TGCAGTGCGGAGCTCCGATCGCAGCAGTACTTC. Translating gives CSAELRSQQYF.

The J gene is TRBJ2-3, the V gene TRBV9; 8 bases map to TRBD2. In germline, CDR1 is SGDLS, CDR2 YYNGEE. V lost 3 bases, J lost 5 bases, and 5 bases stayed unmatched. The CDR3 length is 14 residues. The CDR3 nucleotides are TGTGCCAGCAGCGGATCGGGGGGGCAAGATACGCAGTATTTT. This translates into CASSGSGGQDTQYF.

This chain joins TRBV7-9 and TRBJ2-7; D remains ambiguous. The CDR3 covers 12 residues. The V end was cut by 5 bases, the J end by 3 bases, with 8 bases between. Germline values: CDR1 SEHNR, CDR2 FQNEAQ (reference sequence). The CDR3 DNA is TGTGCCAGCAGCCCCGGTATCTACGAGCAGTACTTC. Amino acid sequence: CASSPGIYEQYF.

The chain employs TRBV30 and TRBJ1-1; D gene ambiguous. CDR1 and CDR2 from the germline V gene are GTSNPN and SVGIG (reference sequence). With 4 bases removed from V and 4 bases from J, the gap between germline ends came to 10 bases. The length of the CDR3 is 12 residues. The CDR3 DNA follows: TGTGCCTGGACCTGGGAGAGCACTGAAGCTTTCTTT. It translates to CAWTWESTEAFF. Together with reference TRBV30 and TRBJ1-1, the CDR3 gives the full variable domain: SQTIHQWPATLVQPVGSPLSLECTVEGTSNPNLYWYRQAAGRGLQLLFYSVGIGQISSEVPQNLSASRPQDRQFILSSKKLLLSDSGFYLCAWTWESTEAFFGQGTRLTVV.

The chain couples TRBV9 to TRBJ2-3; D gene unclear. Trimming removed 4 bases at V and 7 bases at J, with 13 bases between. Germline CDR1 reads SGDLS; CDR2 reads YYNGEE. The CDR3 spans 13 residues. CDR3 loop: CASSTDYSNTQYF. CDR3 DNA: TGTGCCAGCAGCACCGATTACTCGAATACGCAGTATTTT.

The rearrangement links TRBV5-1 to TRBJ1-6; the D gene is possibly TRBD1 (5 bases). The CDR3 runs 16 residues. The germline V gene has CDR1 SGHRS and CDR2 YFSETQ. Trimming removed 4 bases at V and 7 bases at J, with 18 bases between. CDR3 sequence reads: CASSNLLRDSNSPLHF. DNA for the CDR3: TGCGCCAGCAGCAACCTACTCCGAGACAGCAATTCACCCCTCCACTTT.

V usage is TRBV28 and J usage is TRBJ2-5; D may be TRBD2 (5 bases). CDR3 length: 13 amino acids. Between the trimmed V and J ends, which lost 8 bases and 5 bases, there was a span of 15 bases. Germline-derived CDR1 and CDR2 are MDHEN and SYDVKM. The CDR3 loop is CASGGSRGETQYF. The CDR3 DNA reads TGTGCCAGCGGCGGGTCCCGTGGGGAGACCCAGTACTTC. The whole variable domain, remainder taken from reference TRBV28 and TRBJ2-5, is DVKVTQSSRYLVKRTGEKVFLECVQDMDHENMFWYRQDPGLGLRLIYFSYDVKMKEKGDIPEGYSVSREKKERFSLILESASTNQTSMYLCASGGSRGETQYFGPGTRLLVL.

The chain carries TRBV30 and TRBJ1-1, with D possibly matching TRBD1 (5 bases). CDR1 is GTSNPN and CDR2 is SVGIG in the germline V gene (reference sequence). V lost 8 bases, J lost 2 bases, and 12 bases lay in between. The CDR3 contains 12 residues. The CDR3 here is CAGGGTNTEAFF. For the CDR3, the DNA is TGTGCCGGGGGGGGGACCAACACTGAAGCTTTCTTT.

In this sample, this clone turned up once. The chain combines TRBV2 with TRBJ1-2; D remains ambiguous. The germline V and J ends were trimmed by 3 bases and 0 bases, with 11 bases remaining between them. This CDR3 is built from 15 residues. Germline loops: CDR1 SNHLY, CDR2 FYNNEI. DNA for the CDR3: TGTGCCAGCAGTGAGGTGCCGCCAGCTAACTATGGCTACACCTTC. Its protein is CASSEVPPANYGYTF.

The rearrangement uses TRBV27 and TRBJ1-1; D remains ambiguous. Germline CDR1 is MNHEY and CDR2 is SMNVEV (reference sequence). The CDR3 contains 12 residues. V was pared by 5 bases and J by 0 bases, with 4 bases between. In DNA form, the CDR3 reads TGTGCCAGCAGTAATATGAACACTGAAGCTTTCTTT. Protein sequence: CASSNMNTEAFF.

The chain employs TRBV6-6 and TRBJ1-1; 10 bases match TRBD1. The CDR3 covers 15 residues. J gave up 6 bases and V 5 bases, and 9 bases lay outside the gene matches. Germline V gene lookup returns CDR1 MNHNY and CDR2 SVGAGI (reference sequence). The CDR3 spells CASSPGTGATPEAFF. CDR3 DNA: TGTGCCAGCAGTCCGGGGACAGGGGCTACTCCTGAAGCTTTCTTT.

This sequence joins TRBV4-3 and TRBJ2-2; 9 bases are shared with TRBD2. The CDR3 length is 16 residues. Germline V gene data show CDR1 as LGHNA and CDR2 as YSLEER. Trimming took 4 bases from V and 0 from J; bases not matched to a gene: 3. The CDR3 sequence is CASSPVAGANTGELFF. In DNA form, the CDR3 reads TGCGCCAGCAGCCCGGTAGCGGGAGCGAACACCGGGGAGCTGTTTTTT.

The chain recombines TRBV19 with TRBJ2-5; 7 positions agree with TRBD1. CDR3 length: 15 residues. From germline, CDR1 is LNHDA and CDR2 SQIVND (reference sequence). V dropped 4 bases and J dropped 1; count of bases not matched to a gene: 6. As DNA, the CDR3 is TGTGCCAGTAGTAGCAGGGACAGCCGCCAAGAGACCCAGTACTTC. This translates into CASSSRDSRQETQYF.